Listed below are T cell receptor beta chains from one sample, sequenced in a study of early T cells in non-severe SARS-CoV-2 infection. TCRdb re-called the 5' RACE reads with MiXCR, one entry per CDR3 protein. Among some 26,000 distinct CDR3 sequences listed, about 4% were seen once. The sequenced sample was whole blood. Receptors were obtained from an adult who was a healthcare worker with PCR-confirmed SARS-CoV-2 infection or an uninfected control (not recorded which). The CDR3 runs from the conserved cysteine through the conserved F or W. A D gene is named only where the DNA matches it firmly. A clone size is listed for some rows: how often the clone was seen (once, few, many), or a class if it is expanded.

d_gene,v_gene,abundance,j_gene,CDR3nt,CDR3aa
NA,TRBV7-9,few,TRBJ2-1,TGTGCCAGCAGCGCCCGTCGGATTAACAATGAGCAGTTCTTC,CASSARRINNEQFF
TRBD2,TRBV6-1,few,TRBJ2-7,TGTGCCAGCACCATTAGCGGGGGAACCTACGAGCAGTACTTC,CASTISGGTYEQYF
NA,TRBV12-3/TRBV12-4,NA,TRBJ2-3,TGTGCCAGCACCGAAGGGGGCGGGGGCACAGATACGCAGTATTTT,CASTEGGGGTDTQYF
NA,TRBV11-2,NA,TRBJ2-5,TGTGCCAGCAGCTTAGATCGACCAGCTGGAGAGACCCAGTACTTC,CASSLDRPAGETQYF
NA,TRBV5-1,medium-sized,TRBJ2-6,TGCGCCAGCAGCTTGGTAGCCGGAAGGGCTGGGGCCAACGTCCTGACTTTC,CASSLVAGRAGANVLTF
NA,TRBV5-6,many,TRBJ1-4,TGTGCCAGCAGCCCAGGGGTGAGGGAAAAACTGTTTTTT,CASSPGVREKLFF
TRBD1,TRBV12-5,many,TRBJ2-4,TGTGCTAGTGGCCATGACAGGGGAGCCAAAAACATTCAGTACTTC,CASGHDRGAKNIQYF
NA,TRBV6-6,medium-sized,TRBJ2-1,TGTGCCAGCAGTGGAAATTACAATGAGCAGTTCTTC,CASSGNYNEQFF
NA,TRBV4-1,many,TRBJ2-7,TGCGCCAGCAGCCAAGTAGGGGGGCTCACCCACGAGCAGTACTTC,CASSQVGGLTHEQYF
NA,TRBV15,many,TRBJ2-2,TGTGCCACCAGCAGAGGCAGGAACGCCGGGGAGCTGTTTTTT,CATSRGRNAGELFF
TRBD2,TRBV5-5,many,TRBJ2-7,TGTGCCAGCAGCCGACTAGCGGGAAACCCGTACGAGCAGTACTTC,CASSRLAGNPYEQYF
NA,TRBV6-6,NA,TRBJ2-1,TGTGCCAGCAGTTGGTCCACAGCGGGCGGTCTCTTCAATGAGCAGTTCTTC,CASSWSTAGGLFNEQFF
NA,TRBV7-2,few,TRBJ2-3,TGTGCCAGCAGCCGCCTCTCTAGAGATACGCAGTATTTT,CASSRLSRDTQYF
TRBD2,TRBV12-3/TRBV12-4,many,TRBJ2-5,TGTGCCAGCAGTTTCCTAGCGGGAGAGACCCAGTACTTC,CASSFLAGETQYF
NA,TRBV12-2,many,TRBJ2-3,TGTGCAAGTCGCCTCCCCCTAGCGGGAGGCACAGATACGCAGTATTTT,CASRLPLAGGTDTQYF
NA,TRBV20-1,many,TRBJ2-3,TGCAGTGCTAGTTCCTCCTCTAGGGGCCACGGAGATACGCAGTATTTT,CSASSSSRGHGDTQYF
NA,TRBV21-1,many,TRBJ2-1,TGTGCCAGCAGCAGCTTACAGGGCCACAATGAGCAGTTCTTC,CASSSLQGHNEQFF
TRBD1,TRBV3-1,many,TRBJ1-6,TGTGCCAGCAGCCAAGATCGGACAGGGTTGTCTTCACCCCTCCACTTT,CASSQDRTGLSSPLHF
TRBD1,TRBV20-1,few,TRBJ1-2,TGCAGTGCCCGCAACTTCGCCCGGGACAGGGGAAATGGCTACACCTTC,CSARNFARDRGNGYTF
NA,TRBV5-6,many,TRBJ2-5,TGTGCCAGCAGCGGGGACCAACGTCAGGCCCAGTACTTC,CASSGDQRQAQYF
NA,TRBV28,many,TRBJ2-3,TGTGCCAGCAGTGAGAGCGGTTTCACAGATACGCAGTATTTT,CASSESGFTDTQYF
TRBD2,TRBV4-1,few,TRBJ2-3,TGCGCCAGCAGCCAGACAGGACTAGCGGGGGATACGCAGTATTTT,CASSQTGLAGDTQYF
NA,TRBV20-1,many,TRBJ2-3,TGCAGTGCTCCGGACCCCACAGATACGCAGTATTTT,CSAPDPTDTQYF
NA,TRBV19,few,TRBJ2-1,TGTGCCAGTAGTTACGGGGGAGCAAGCGATGAGCAGTTCTTC,CASSYGGASDEQFF